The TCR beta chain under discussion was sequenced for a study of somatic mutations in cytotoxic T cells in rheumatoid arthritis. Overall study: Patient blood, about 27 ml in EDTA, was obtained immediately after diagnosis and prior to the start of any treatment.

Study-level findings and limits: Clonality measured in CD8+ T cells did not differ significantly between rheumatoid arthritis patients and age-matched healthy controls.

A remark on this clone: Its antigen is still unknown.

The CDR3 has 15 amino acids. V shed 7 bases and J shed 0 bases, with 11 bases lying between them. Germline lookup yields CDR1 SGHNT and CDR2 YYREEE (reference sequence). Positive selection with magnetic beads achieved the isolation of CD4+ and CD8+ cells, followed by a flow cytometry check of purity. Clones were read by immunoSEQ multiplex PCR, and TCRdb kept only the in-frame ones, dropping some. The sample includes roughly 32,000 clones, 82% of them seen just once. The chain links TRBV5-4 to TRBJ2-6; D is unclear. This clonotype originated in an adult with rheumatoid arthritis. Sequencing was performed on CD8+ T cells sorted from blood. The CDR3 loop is CASANLISGANVLTF. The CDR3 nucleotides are TGTGCCAGCGCTAATCTAATCTCTGGGGCCAACGTCCTGACTTTC.